This T cell receptor (beta chain) is from a study of identifying expanded T cells in peripheral blood. The table came from immunoSEQ multiplex PCR; TCRdb's copy has only in-frame clones and leaves some out. The sample lists some 97,000 clones, over 80% occurring once. During the collection period, no donor immune events like infections were recorded. J was trimmed by 7 bases and V by 6 bases; bases with no gene match: 10. CDR1 is SQVTM, CDR2 ANQGSEA, per germline. This CDR3 has 14 amino acids. The clonotype was recovered from a person aged 18 to 70 in good health. The chain joins TRBV29-1 to TRBJ1-4, with 8 bases identical to TRBD1. The sample consisted of blood. CDR3 in amino acids: CSVRRTGNIEKLFF. Written as DNA, the CDR3 is TGCAGCGTCCGTCGGACAGGGAACATTGAAAAACTGTTTTTT. Complete variable domain (other parts from reference TRBV29-1 and TRBJ1-4): SAVISQKPSRDICQRGTSLTIQCQVDSQVTMMFWYRQQPGQSLTLIATANQGSEATYESGFVIDKFPISRPNLTFSTLTVSNMSPEDSSIYLCSVRRTGNIEKLFFGSGTQLSVL.